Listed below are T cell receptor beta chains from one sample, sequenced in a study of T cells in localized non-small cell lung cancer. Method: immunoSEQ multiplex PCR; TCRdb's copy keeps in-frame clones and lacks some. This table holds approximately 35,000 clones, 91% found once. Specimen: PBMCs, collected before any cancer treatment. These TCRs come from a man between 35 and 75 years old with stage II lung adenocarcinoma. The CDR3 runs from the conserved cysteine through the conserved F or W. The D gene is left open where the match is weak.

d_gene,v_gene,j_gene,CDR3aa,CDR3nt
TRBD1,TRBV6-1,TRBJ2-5,CASSVGGGRETQYF,TGTGCCAGCAGTGTAGGGGGCGGTAGGGAGACCCAGTACTTC
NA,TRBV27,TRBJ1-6,CASSLWQGTGVGALHF,TGTGCCAGCAGTTTATGGCAGGGAACGGGGGTAGGGGCCCTCCACTTT
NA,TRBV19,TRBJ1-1,CASSIGQIMNTEAFF,TGTGCCAGTAGTATTGGACAGATCATGAACACTGAAGCTTTCTTT
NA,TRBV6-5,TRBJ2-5,CASSSNRETQYF,TGTGCCAGCAGTTCCAACCGCGAGACCCAGTACTTC
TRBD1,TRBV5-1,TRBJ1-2,CASSPSTGLVYTF,TGCGCCAGCAGCCCCTCGACAGGGTTAGTCTACACCTTC
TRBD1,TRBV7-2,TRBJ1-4,CASSLDRAMPNEKLFF,TGTGCCAGCAGCCTAGACAGGGCAATGCCTAATGAAAAACTGTTTTTT
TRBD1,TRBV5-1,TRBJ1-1,CASSLGQGGNTEAFF,TGCGCCAGCAGCTTAGGACAGGGGGGGAACACTGAAGCTTTCTTT
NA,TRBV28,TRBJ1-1,CASSPRRYEAFF,TGTGCCAGCAGCCCGAGGCGGTATGAAGCTTTCTTT
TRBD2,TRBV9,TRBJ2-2,CASSVDGFSGRTYLNTGELFF,TGTGCCAGCAGCGTAGACGGCTTCAGCGGGAGGACCTATCTGAACACCGGGGAGCTGTTTTTT
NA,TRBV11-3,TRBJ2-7,CASSPRTSLSYEQYF,TGTGCCAGCAGCCCTCGAACTAGCCTCTCCTACGAGCAGTACTTC
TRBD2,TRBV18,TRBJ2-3,CASSPTSGSRGTDTQYF,TGTGCCAGCTCACCCACTAGCGGGAGCAGGGGCACAGATACGCAGTATTTT